Below are 20 T cell receptor beta chains sequenced from a single sample in a study of radiotherapy plus CTLA-4 blockade in lung cancer (dated by TCRdb to 2016 to 2018). The protocol used for the library was the immunoSEQ multiplex PCR assay. TCRdb obtained this table from immuneACCESS and retained in-frame rearrangements with V and J assigned. These tables miss some clones; where compared with another copy, unresolved V genes account for less than half of the shortfall, and the remainder is unexplained. Present in this sample are about 90,000 clones, about three quarters of which were seen just once. The ten biggest clones cover roughly an eighth of the sample. The material sequenced was peripheral blood, taken from a patient treated with radiotherapy plus ipilimumab. Every receptor here comes from a human donor with non-small cell lung cancer that progressed on radiotherapy plus ipilimumab.

The chain joins TRBV15 to TRBJ2-7, with 10 nucleotides matching TRBD1. The germline CDR1 and CDR2 sequences are LNHNV and YYDKDF (reference sequence). The CDR3 has 15 amino acids. V lost 2 bases and J lost 5; bases outside the gene matches: 6. For the CDR3, the DNA is TGTGCCACCAGCAGATTGCGGGGACAGGGGAACGAGCAGTACTTC. Amino acid sequence: CATSRLRGQGNEQYF.

The V gene is TRBV29-1, the J gene TRBJ2-7, with 11 nucleotides matching TRBD1. Germline V gene data show CDR1 as SQVTM and CDR2 as ANQGSEA. Losses at the gene ends were 6 bases for V and 4 bases for J; bases not matched to a gene: 5. The CDR3 has 13 amino acids. The CDR3 reads CSVSGTGGYEQYF. Here the CDR3 DNA reads TGCAGCGTCTCCGGGACAGGGGGTTACGAGCAGTACTTC.

The chain recombines TRBV19 with TRBJ2-1, with D maybe TRBD2 (6 bases). This CDR3 is built from 15 residues. Germline assignment: CDR1 LNHDA and CDR2 SQIVND (reference sequence). The V and J ends lost 4 bases and 10 bases respectively, with 20 bases between them. CDR3 sequence: CASSRTSRTGREQFF. CDR3 nucleotide sequence: TGTGCCAGTAGTAGAACTAGCCGAACGGGTCGGGAGCAGTTCTTC.

V usage is TRBV28 and J usage is TRBJ2-3; TRBD1 agrees at 7 bases. There are 16 residues in the CDR3. Per germline, CDR1 MDHEN and CDR2 SYDVKM. Unmatched junction bases numbered 9, after V lost 6 bases and J lost 0 bases. The CDR3 spells CASSFGQESSTDTQYF. The CDR3 DNA is TGTGCCAGCAGCTTCGGACAGGAATCTAGCACAGATACGCAGTATTTT.

The rearrangement links TRBV6-5 to TRBJ2-5; 7 bases are shared with TRBD1. Losses at the gene ends were 6 bases for V and 5 bases for J; bases not matched to a gene: 9. Germline CDR1 and CDR2: MNHEY and SVGAGI. The CDR3 contains 14 residues. The DNA for the CDR3 is TGTGCCAGCAGACGCCTGACAGGGCGGGAGACCCAGTACTTC. Residues: CASRRLTGRETQYF.

V usage is TRBV10-2 and J usage is TRBJ2-7; 8 nucleotides line up with TRBD1. V lost 6 bases to trimming and J lost 6 bases; unmatched junction nucleotides: 4. This CDR3 region has 12 residues. Germline V gives CDR1 WSHSY, CDR2 SAAADI. DNA of the CDR3: TGCGCCAGCAGCCGGACAGGGTTCGAGCAGTACTTC. Protein product: CASSRTGFEQYF.

This clone was seen ten or more times. V usage is TRBV27 and J usage is TRBJ2-7; 10 positions match TRBD1. With V trimmed by 5 bases and J by 4 bases, 2 bases remained unmatched. Germline values: CDR1 MNHEY, CDR2 SMNVEV (reference sequence). The CDR3 spans 13 residues. The CDR3 is CASSPDRGYEQYF. DNA for the CDR3: TGTGCCAGCAGTCCGGACAGGGGGTACGAGCAGTACTTC.

The table lists this clone with a count of one. The chain is built from TRBV10-3 and TRBJ2-2; D may be TRBD1 or TRBD2 (5 bases each). Germline V gene data show CDR1 as ENHRY and CDR2 as SYGVKD. Trimming left V 4 bases short and J 5 bases short, with 17 bases between. The CDR3 has 16 amino acids. The CDR3 bases are TGTGCCATCAGTGCGTACGGGACGGTAGATACCGGGGAGCTGTTTTTT. Protein product: CAISAYGTVDTGELFF.

The chain joins TRBV27 to TRBJ1-5; no definite D call. Germline-derived CDR1 and CDR2 are MNHEY and SMNVEV (reference sequence). The CDR3 covers 16 residues. Trimming cost V 1 base and J 0 bases, with 10 bases left between them. CDR3 DNA sequence: TGTGCCAGCAGTTTATATCCCGGGTATAGCAATCAGCCCCAGCATTTT. Translated, it gives CASSLYPGYSNQPQHF.

The chain has TRBV4-3 and TRBJ2-1; no clear D gene. Trimming took 1 base from V and 0 from J, leaving 7 bases between them. The CDR3 is 15 amino acids. Germline V gene data show CDR1 as LGHNA and CDR2 as YSLEER. The CDR3 coding sequence is TGCGCCAGCAGCCAAGTCCTGAGCTCCTACAATGAGCAGTTCTTC. As protein: CASSQVLSSYNEQFF.

The J gene is TRBJ1-3, the V gene TRBV5-1, with D hard to call. The CDR3 is 16 residues long. V lost 4 bases to trimming and J lost 2 bases, with 16 bases between them. Germline values: CDR1 SGHRS, CDR2 YFSETQ. The chain's CDR3 is CASSPDPHSPGNTIYF. The CDR3 DNA sequence: TGCGCCAGCAGCCCGGACCCCCATTCCCCTGGAAACACCATATATTTT.

The J gene is TRBJ1-2, the V gene TRBV4-1; 7 bases fit TRBD1. Germline CDR1 reads MGHRA; CDR2 reads YSYEKL. This CDR3 region has 15 residues. Trimming cost V 1 base and J 3 bases; bases outside gene matches: 5. In DNA, the CDR3 is TGCGCCAGCAGCCAAGCACAGGGGACCCACTATGGCTACACCTTC. Amino acid sequence: CASSQAQGTHYGYTF.

Comment on this clone: One end of the junction does not line up with germline, which may come from a read error. The chain employs TRBV6-5 and TRBJ2-7, with 9 positions matching TRBD1. The CDR3 covers 12 residues. Germline CDR1 MNHEY, CDR2 SVGAGI. The CDR3 protein is CASSPDRGPLNF. CDR3 bases: TGTGCCAGCAGTCCGGACAGGGGCCCGTTAAATTTC.

The rearrangement links TRBV5-5 to TRBJ2-2; TRBD2 might be the D (5 bases). Germline V gene sequence: CDR1 SGHKS, CDR2 YYEKEE (reference sequence). The V end lost 5 bases, the J end lost 2 bases, and 13 bases lay between the germline ends. CDR3 size: 15 residues. In DNA form, the CDR3 reads TGTGCCAGCAGGTGGACTCTCGCTAACACCGGGGAGCTGTTTTTT. As protein: CASRWTLANTGELFF.

The chain combines TRBV6-5 with TRBJ2-2; TRBD2 is a possible D gene (5 bases). Trimming shortened V by 4 bases and J by 7 bases, and 19 bases separated the two germline ends. The CDR3 is 16 amino acids. CDR1 and CDR2 from the germline V gene are MNHEY and SVGAGI. The CDR3 spells CASSSPTGLLSGELFF. The CDR3 DNA reads as TGTGCCAGCAGTTCACCCACCGGACTTCTGAGCGGGGAGCTGTTTTTT.

The chain couples TRBV6-5 to TRBJ2-7; 9 bases match TRBD2. The CDR3 spans 14 residues. Trimming removed 6 bases from V and 0 bases from J; junction bases left unmatched: 3. The germline V gene has CDR1 MNHEY and CDR2 SVGAGI. The CDR3 reads CASRSGLASYEQYF. CDR3 in DNA: TGTGCCAGCAGGTCGGGACTAGCCTCCTACGAGCAGTACTTC.

V gene TRBV2 combines with J gene TRBJ1-5; 10 nucleotides line up with TRBD1. V lost 3 bases to trimming and J lost 4 bases; unmatched junction nucleotides: 0. The CDR3 totals 14 residues. CDR1 is SNHLY and CDR2 is FYNNEI in the germline V gene. CDR3: CASSEDRGNQPQHF. As DNA, the CDR3 is TGTGCCAGCAGTGAGGACAGGGGGAATCAGCCCCAGCATTTT.

The chain couples TRBV5-1 to TRBJ2-7, with 10 bases that match TRBD1. This CDR3 has 14 residues. Trimming took 3 bases from V and 6 from J; bases not matched to a gene: 6. CDR1 is SGHRS and CDR2 is YFSETQ in the germline V gene. CDR3: CASSSRTGGVEQYF. Here the CDR3 DNA reads TGCGCCAGCAGCTCACGGACAGGGGGGGTCGAGCAGTACTTC.

The rearrangement joins TRBV7-3 to TRBJ2-1, with D perhaps given as TRBD1 or TRBD2 (7 bases each). Germline CDR1 is SGHTA and CDR2 is FQGTGA. CDR3 length equals 12 residues. V gave up 6 bases and J gave up 8 bases, with 11 bases separating them. The CDR3 DNA reads TGTGCCAGCAGGAGCGGGACAGATGAGCAGTTCTTC. Its translation is CASRSGTDEQFF.

The chain recombines TRBV7-3 with TRBJ2-7; D is uncertain. Per the germline V gene, CDR1 is SGHTA and CDR2 is FQGTGA. The CDR3 runs 13 residues. V was cut by 5 bases and J by 3 bases, with 11 bases left in between. The CDR3 spells CASSADIHYEQYF. Written as DNA, the CDR3 is TGTGCCAGCAGCGCCGACATTCACTACGAGCAGTACTTC.